Shown below are 23 T cell receptor beta chains from a single sample sequenced in a study of early T cells in non-severe SARS-CoV-2 infection. One entry per CDR3 protein results from TCRdb running MiXCR on the 5' RACE reads. This table has roughly 68,000 distinct CDR3 sequences, over 4.5% appearing once. Sequenced material: whole blood. These receptors were collected from an adult who was a healthcare worker with PCR-confirmed SARS-CoV-2 infection or an uninfected control (not recorded which).

Remarks on this clonotype: A much larger clone lies a single base off, so this may be a read error. This chain links TRBV9 with TRBJ1-4; D not resolved. From germline, CDR1 is SGDLS and CDR2 YYNGEE. Deletions cut 2 bases from V and 1 base from J, with 12 bases between. The CDR3 loop spans 16 amino acids. CDR3 residues: CASSVGRSVTNEKLFF. The CDR3 DNA follows: TGTGCCAGCAGCGTTGGGCGGTCTGTAACTAATGAAAAACTGTTTTTT.

This clonotype was detected a few times. This sequence joins TRBV7-8 and TRBJ2-7; 7 bases align to TRBD1. From germline, CDR1 is SGHVS and CDR2 FQNEAQ. The CDR3 is 14 amino acids. V shed 0 bases and J 5 bases; nucleotides not matched to a gene: 4. This chain's CDR3 is CASSLAPGGDEQYF. The CDR3 DNA follows: TGTGCCAGCAGCTTAGCGCCAGGGGGTGACGAGCAGTACTTC.

This clonotype was recorded at least ten times. The chain recombines TRBV20-1 with TRBJ2-3, with D tentatively TRBD2 (5 bases). V was clipped by 0 bases and J by 2 bases, with 9 bases between them. The CDR3 has 14 residues. Per germline, CDR1 DFQATT and CDR2 SNEGSKA (reference sequence). CDR3 sequence: CSARESGNTDTQYF. CDR3 nucleotides: TGCAGTGCTAGAGAGTCGGGAAACACAGATACGCAGTATTTT.

The rearrangement uses TRBV7-6 and TRBJ2-7, with 8 bases matching TRBD2. Germline CDR1 and CDR2: SGHVS and FNYEAQ. The CDR3 runs to 14 residues. With 4 bases clipped from V and 7 bases from J, the junction kept 9 bases outside the gene matches. The CDR3 sequence is CASSSGLDLREQYF. Here the CDR3 DNA reads TGTGCCAGCAGCTCGGGACTAGATCTGAGAGAGCAGTACTTC.

This clonotype was recorded a few times. This chain links TRBV2 with TRBJ2-3, with D maybe TRBD2 (5 bases). The V gene's germline CDR1 is SNHLY and CDR2 FYNNEI. V lost 5 bases and J 6 bases, leaving 9 bases between the germline ends. CDR3 size: 12 residues. CDR3 DNA: TGTGCCAGCAGTTACCTAGCCGATACGCAGTATTTT. Its translation: CASSYLADTQYF. Together with reference TRBV2 and TRBJ2-3, the CDR3 gives the full variable domain: EPEVTQTPSHQVTQMGQEVILRCVPISNHLYFYWYRQILGQKVEFLVSFYNNEISEKSEIFDDQFSVERPDGSNFTLKIRSTKLEDSAMYFCASSYLADTQYFGPGTRLTVL.

This clonotype was counted ten times or more. The chain links TRBV6-1 to TRBJ2-2; D unclear. Trimming cost V 5 bases and J 7 bases, with 11 bases left between them. Germline-derived CDR1 and CDR2 are MNHNS and SASEGT. The CDR3 consists of 13 residues. This CDR3 is CASSYLRSGELFF. CDR3 coding DNA: TGTGCCAGCAGTTACCTACGTAGCGGGGAGCTGTTTTTT.

This clonotype was detected many times. The chain has TRBV7-2 and TRBJ2-1; TRBD2 matches 9 bases. This CDR3 is built from 15 residues. Looked up from germline, CDR1 is SGHTA and CDR2 is FQGNSA. V trimming: 3 bases; J trimming: 4 bases; junction bases outside the gene matches: 4. In DNA form, the CDR3 reads TGTGCCAGCAGCTTTAGCGGGAGTACGTACAATGAGCAGTTCTTC. Protein sequence: CASSFSGSTYNEQFF.

The chain recombines TRBV10-2 with TRBJ2-3; D is undetermined. The CDR3 loop spans 11 amino acids. The germline CDR1 and CDR2 sequences are WSHSY and SAAADI. The germline V and J ends were trimmed by 6 bases and 2 bases, with 3 bases remaining between them. The CDR3 nucleotides read TGCGCCAGCAGATACACAGATACGCAGTATTTT. Protein product: CASRYTDTQYF.

In this sample, this clonotype turned up many times. The chain links TRBV12-5 to TRBJ2-2; tentative D call: TRBD2 (5 bases). The germline V and J ends were trimmed by 6 bases and 4 bases, with 12 bases remaining between them. Germline CDR1 reads LGHNT; CDR2 reads FRNRAP. The CDR3 consists of 14 residues. The CDR3 reads CASGREPGTGELFF. The CDR3 DNA is TGTGCTAGTGGGAGGGAGCCCGGCACCGGGGAGCTGTTTTTT.

In regard to this clonotype: With a much larger clone just one base away, this may be a read error. This chain joins TRBV20-1 and TRBJ2-2, with TRBD1 as a possible D gene (6 bases). The V end lost 0 bases, the J end lost 3 bases, and 14 bases lay between the germline ends. The CDR3 sequence is 16 residues long. Germline-derived CDR1 and CDR2 are DFQATT and SNEGSKA (reference sequence). The CDR3 sequence: CSARDRTVAYTGELFF. CDR3 in DNA: TGCAGTGCTAGAGATCGGACAGTTGCCTACACCGGGGAGCTGTTTTTT.

This clonotype was recorded many times. This sequence joins TRBV10-3 and TRBJ2-3; no firm D call. V was trimmed by 0 bases and J by 2 bases, leaving 9 bases between them. CDR3 size: 15 residues. CDR1 ENHRY and CDR2 SYGVKD come from the germline V gene. CDR3 nucleotides: TGTGCCATCAGTGAGTCGTCTGGGTCCACAGATACGCAGTATTTT. Translation: CAISESSGSTDTQYF.

This clonotype was detected only a few times. The V call is TRBV24-1, the J call TRBJ2-7, with D perhaps TRBD2 (5 bases). The CDR3 covers 15 residues. Looked up from germline, CDR1 is KGHDR and CDR2 is SFDVKD. V dropped 5 bases and J dropped 3 bases, with 16 bases sitting between them. This CDR3 reads CATSAPGEGIYEQYF. CDR3 nucleotides: TGTGCCACCAGTGCCCCCGGCGAGGGAATCTACGAGCAGTACTTC.

This clonotype was recorded many times. V gene TRBV27 combines with J gene TRBJ1-3; no clear D. Germline V gene data show CDR1 as MNHEY and CDR2 as SMNVEV (reference sequence). There are 15 residues in the CDR3. V was cut by 2 bases and J by 1 base, with 9 bases left in between. The CDR3 coding sequence is TGTGCCAGCAGTTTAAAACCAGGATCTGGAAACACCATATATTTT. This codes for CASSLKPGSGNTIYF.

This clonotype was counted ten times or more. The chain combines TRBV30 with TRBJ2-2; TRBD1 matches 8 bases. CDR1 and CDR2 (germline): GTSNPN, SVGIG (reference sequence). This CDR3 comprises 15 residues. J gave up 3 bases and V 5 bases, and 8 bases lay outside the gene matches. The CDR3 loop reads CAWSGPGQDTGELFF. DNA of the CDR3: TGTGCCTGGTCCGGACCGGGACAGGACACCGGGGAGCTGTTTTTT.

V usage is TRBV19 and J usage is TRBJ1-2, with 7 nucleotides matching TRBD1. The CDR3 is made up of 15 amino acids. Per germline, CDR1 LNHDA and CDR2 SQIVND (reference sequence). V was clipped by 3 bases and J by 6 bases; unmatched bases: 10. The CDR3, as DNA: TGTGCCAGTAGTATGGGGGGACAGACGAGCGATGGCTACACCTTC. It codes for CASSMGGQTSDGYTF.

The chain has TRBV20-1 and TRBJ2-3; maybe TRBD1 (6 bases). The germline gives CDR1 DFQATT, CDR2 SNEGSKA (reference sequence). V was trimmed by 5 bases and J by 2 bases, leaving 14 bases between them. This CDR3 contains 14 residues. The CDR3 nucleotides are TGCAGTGCTGGCTGGGGGCTTCACACAGATACGCAGTATTTT. Amino acids: CSAGWGLHTDTQYF.

This clonotype has ten or more counts. The chain uses TRBV13 and TRBJ2-5; D remains ambiguous. V was clipped by 0 bases and J by 5 bases, with 10 bases between them. Germline lookup yields CDR1 PRHDT and CDR2 FYEKMQ (reference sequence). CDR3 length: 14 amino acids. CDR3 nucleotide sequence: TGTGCCAGCAGCTTAGGGGACCTCCGGGAGACCCAGTACTTC. This codes for CASSLGDLRETQYF.

This clonotype counts as medium-sized. This rearrangement joins TRBV10-3 to TRBJ2-5, with D hard to call. Per germline, CDR1 ENHRY and CDR2 SYGVKD. Trimming cost V 3 bases and J 1 base, with 6 bases left between them. The CDR3 is 13 residues long. The CDR3 DNA is TGTGCCATCAGTGACAGTTCCCAAGAGACCCAGTACTTC. Translating it yields CAISDSSQETQYF.

CDR3 nucleotide sequence: TGTGCCAGCAGCTTACAGGGCTCCGTGATGAACACTGAAGCTTTCTTT. Residues: CASSLQGSVMNTEAFF. The gene calls are TRBV7-9 and TRBJ1-1; maybe TRBD1 (5 bases). The V end was cut by 2 bases, the J end by 0 bases, with 13 bases between. The CDR3 loop spans 16 amino acids. Germline lookup yields CDR1 SEHNR and CDR2 FQNEAQ (reference sequence).

This clonotype was recorded at least ten times. The V and J genes are TRBV5-8 and TRBJ1-1; the match to TRBD1 covers 10 bases. CDR1 and CDR2 (germline): SGHTS, YDEGEE. Unmatched junction bases numbered 9, after V lost 0 bases and J lost 1 base. The CDR3 is 18 residues long. The CDR3 sequence is CASSLAMKTGGTNTEAFF. The CDR3 DNA sequence: TGTGCCAGCAGCTTGGCTATGAAGACAGGGGGCACGAACACTGAAGCTTTCTTT.

Only a few counts were recorded for this clonotype. The chain has TRBV5-1 and TRBJ2-1; D is perhaps TRBD2 (7 bases). The CDR3 totals 16 residues. Trimming stripped 6 bases from V and 9 bases from J, with 25 bases between. CDR1 and CDR2 (germline): SGHRS, YFSETQ. CDR3 sequence: CASTFLGASGVGEQFF. The CDR3, as DNA: TGCGCCAGCACATTCCTGGGGGCTAGCGGAGTGGGTGAGCAGTTCTTC.

Ten or more counts support this clonotype. V gene TRBV7-2 combines with J gene TRBJ1-6; 10 nucleotides agree with TRBD1. CDR3 size: 14 residues. Germline lookup yields CDR1 SGHTA and CDR2 FQGNSA. V lost 1 base and J lost 11; bases outside the gene matches: 2. CDR3 sequence: CASSLVGQGAPLHF. As DNA, the CDR3 is TGTGCCAGCAGCTTAGTAGGACAGGGGGCACCCCTCCACTTT.

This clonotype was seen ten or more times. The rearrangement links TRBV20-1 to TRBJ2-1; D is uncertain. Germline lookup yields CDR1 DFQATT and CDR2 SNEGSKA (reference sequence). Trimming took off 6 bases at V and 0 bases at J, with 9 bases between the two ends. This CDR3 has 13 amino acids. In DNA form, the CDR3 reads TGCAGTGCCCCCATTCGCTCCTACAATGAGCAGTTCTTC. Translation: CSAPIRSYNEQFF.